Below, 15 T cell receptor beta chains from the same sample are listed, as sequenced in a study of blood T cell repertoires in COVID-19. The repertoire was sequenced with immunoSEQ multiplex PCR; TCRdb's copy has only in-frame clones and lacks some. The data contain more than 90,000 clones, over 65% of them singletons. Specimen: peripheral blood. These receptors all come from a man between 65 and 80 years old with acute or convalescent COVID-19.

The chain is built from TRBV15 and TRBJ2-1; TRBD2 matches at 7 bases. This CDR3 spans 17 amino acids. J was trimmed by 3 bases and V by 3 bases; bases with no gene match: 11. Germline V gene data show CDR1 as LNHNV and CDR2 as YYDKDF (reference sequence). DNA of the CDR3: TGTGCCACCAGCAGCTACCGGGGTAGCGGGTTCTACAATGAGCAGTTCTTC. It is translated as CATSSYRGSGFYNEQFF.

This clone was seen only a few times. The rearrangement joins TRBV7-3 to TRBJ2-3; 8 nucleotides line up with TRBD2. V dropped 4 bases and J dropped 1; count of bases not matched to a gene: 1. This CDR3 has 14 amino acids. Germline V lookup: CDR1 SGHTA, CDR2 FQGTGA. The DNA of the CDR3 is TGTGCCAGCAGCTCGACTAGCGGCACAGATACGCAGTATTTT. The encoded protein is CASSSTSGTDTQYF.

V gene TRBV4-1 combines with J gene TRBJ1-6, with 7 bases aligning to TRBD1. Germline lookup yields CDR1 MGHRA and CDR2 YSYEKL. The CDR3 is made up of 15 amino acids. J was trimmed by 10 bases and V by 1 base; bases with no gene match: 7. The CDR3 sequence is CASSQGTGVGSPLHF. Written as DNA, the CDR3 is TGCGCCAGCAGCCAAGGTACAGGGGTAGGATCACCCCTCCACTTT.

The CDR3 is CASSPEGTSGNTIYF. The CDR3 DNA follows: TGTGCCAGCTCACCCGAGGGGACTTCTGGAAACACCATATATTTT. V usage is TRBV18 and J usage is TRBJ1-3, with a possible D match to TRBD1 (5 bases). This CDR3 spans 15 amino acids. The V gene lost 3 bases and the J gene lost 1 base, with 10 bases spanning the gap. Germline lookup yields CDR1 KGHSH and CDR2 LQKENI.

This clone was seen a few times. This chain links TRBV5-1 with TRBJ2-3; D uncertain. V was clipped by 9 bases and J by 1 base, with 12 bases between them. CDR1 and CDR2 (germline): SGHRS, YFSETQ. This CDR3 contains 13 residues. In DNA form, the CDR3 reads TGCGCCACCTTAGAGCCGGGCACAGATACGCAGTATTTT. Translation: CATLEPGTDTQYF.

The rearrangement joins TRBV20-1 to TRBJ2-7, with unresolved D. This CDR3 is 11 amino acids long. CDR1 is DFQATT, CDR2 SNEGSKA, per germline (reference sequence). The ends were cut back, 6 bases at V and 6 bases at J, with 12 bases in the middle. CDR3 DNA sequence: TGCAGTGCCCCAACTTATGGCGAGCAGTACTTC. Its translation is CSAPTYGEQYF.

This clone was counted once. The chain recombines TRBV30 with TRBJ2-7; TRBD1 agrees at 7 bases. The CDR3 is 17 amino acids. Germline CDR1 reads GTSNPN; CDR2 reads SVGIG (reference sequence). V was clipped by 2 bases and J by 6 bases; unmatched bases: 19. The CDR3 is CAWSPIERGRSSAEQYF. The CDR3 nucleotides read TGTGCCTGGAGTCCGATTGAAAGGGGGCGCAGCTCCGCCGAGCAGTACTTC.

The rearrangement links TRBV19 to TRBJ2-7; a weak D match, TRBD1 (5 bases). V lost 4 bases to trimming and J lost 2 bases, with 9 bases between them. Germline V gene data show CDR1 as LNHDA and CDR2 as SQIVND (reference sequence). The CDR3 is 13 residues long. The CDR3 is CASSTPGTYEQYF. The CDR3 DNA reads TGTGCCAGTAGTACCCCAGGGACCTACGAGCAGTACTTC. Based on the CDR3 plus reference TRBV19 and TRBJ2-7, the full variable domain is DGGITQSPKYLFRKEGQNVTLSCEQNLNHDAMYWYRQDPGQGLRLIYYSQIVNDFQKGDIAEGYSVSREKKESFPLTVTSAQKNPTAFYLCASSTPGTYEQYFGPGTRLTVT.

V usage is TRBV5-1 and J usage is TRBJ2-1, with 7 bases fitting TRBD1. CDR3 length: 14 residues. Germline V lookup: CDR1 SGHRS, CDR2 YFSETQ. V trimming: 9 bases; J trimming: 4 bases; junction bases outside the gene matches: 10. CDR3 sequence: CATNPGTVYNEQFF. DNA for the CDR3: TGCGCCACCAACCCCGGGACAGTTTACAATGAGCAGTTCTTC.

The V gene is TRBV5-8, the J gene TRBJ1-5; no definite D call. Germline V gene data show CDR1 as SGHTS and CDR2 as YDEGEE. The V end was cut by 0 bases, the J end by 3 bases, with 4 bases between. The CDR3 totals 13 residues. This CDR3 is CASSLDYNQPQHF. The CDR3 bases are TGTGCCAGCAGCTTGGACTACAATCAGCCCCAGCATTTT.

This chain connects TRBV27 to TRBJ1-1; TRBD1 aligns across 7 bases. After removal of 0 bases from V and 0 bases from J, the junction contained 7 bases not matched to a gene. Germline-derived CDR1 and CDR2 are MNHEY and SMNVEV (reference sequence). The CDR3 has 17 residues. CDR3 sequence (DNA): TGTGCCAGCAGTTTATCCTCTATGACAGGGATGAACACTGAAGCTTTCTTT. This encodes CASSLSSMTGMNTEAFF.

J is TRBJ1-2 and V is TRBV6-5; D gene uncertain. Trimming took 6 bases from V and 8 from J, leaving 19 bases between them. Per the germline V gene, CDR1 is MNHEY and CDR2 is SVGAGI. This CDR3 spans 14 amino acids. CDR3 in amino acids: CASSAYRTERGYTF. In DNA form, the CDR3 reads TGTGCCAGCAGCGCCTACCGGACGGAGCGGGGCTACACCTTC.

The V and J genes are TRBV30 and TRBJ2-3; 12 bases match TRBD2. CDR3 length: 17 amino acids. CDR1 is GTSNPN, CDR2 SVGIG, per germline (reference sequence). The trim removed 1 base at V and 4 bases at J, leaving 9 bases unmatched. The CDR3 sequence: CAWSASETSGSADTQYF. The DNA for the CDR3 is TGTGCCTGGAGTGCCTCCGAGACTAGCGGGAGCGCAGATACGCAGTATTTT.

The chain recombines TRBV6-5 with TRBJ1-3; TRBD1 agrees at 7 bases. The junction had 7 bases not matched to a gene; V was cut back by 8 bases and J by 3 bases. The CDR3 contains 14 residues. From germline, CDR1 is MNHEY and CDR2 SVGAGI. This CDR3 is CASSPTGYGNTIYF. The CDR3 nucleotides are TGTGCCAGCTCACCGACAGGGTATGGAAACACCATATATTTT.

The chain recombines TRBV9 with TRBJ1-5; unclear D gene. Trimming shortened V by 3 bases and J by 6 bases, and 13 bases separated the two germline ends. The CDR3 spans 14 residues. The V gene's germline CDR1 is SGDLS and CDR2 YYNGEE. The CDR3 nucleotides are TGTGCCAGCAGCGAGGGAGGACTTCTTCAGCCCCAGCATTTT. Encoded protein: CASSEGGLLQPQHF.